This T cell receptor beta chain derives from a study of blood T cell repertoires in COVID-19. Study-wide background: Nucleic acid was either cDNA or gDNA, and it came from T cells, B-cell-depleted T cells, or PBMCs.

Profiling relied on immunoSEQ multiplex PCR, and the TCRdb table lists in-frame clones only, not all of them. The sample includes about 430,000 clones, around nine tenths seen only once; the top ten take about 1.5%. Germline V gene sequence: CDR1 LNHDA, CDR2 SQIVND (reference sequence). The CDR3 has 15 residues. V was trimmed by 8 bases and J by 0 bases, leaving 11 bases between them. Participants had their cohort set by participant-reported clinical history. A case of COVID-19 had been met by exposed participants within 2 weeks before study entry. Sequenced: PBMCs or T cells enriched from blood (not recorded which). This receptor was obtained from a young woman who had been exposed to COVID-19. The V gene is TRBV19, the J gene TRBJ1-6; no clear D gene. The CDR3 here is CASQFQSSYNSPLHF. DNA for the CDR3: TGTGCCAGTCAGTTCCAAAGCTCCTATAATTCACCCCTCCACTTT.